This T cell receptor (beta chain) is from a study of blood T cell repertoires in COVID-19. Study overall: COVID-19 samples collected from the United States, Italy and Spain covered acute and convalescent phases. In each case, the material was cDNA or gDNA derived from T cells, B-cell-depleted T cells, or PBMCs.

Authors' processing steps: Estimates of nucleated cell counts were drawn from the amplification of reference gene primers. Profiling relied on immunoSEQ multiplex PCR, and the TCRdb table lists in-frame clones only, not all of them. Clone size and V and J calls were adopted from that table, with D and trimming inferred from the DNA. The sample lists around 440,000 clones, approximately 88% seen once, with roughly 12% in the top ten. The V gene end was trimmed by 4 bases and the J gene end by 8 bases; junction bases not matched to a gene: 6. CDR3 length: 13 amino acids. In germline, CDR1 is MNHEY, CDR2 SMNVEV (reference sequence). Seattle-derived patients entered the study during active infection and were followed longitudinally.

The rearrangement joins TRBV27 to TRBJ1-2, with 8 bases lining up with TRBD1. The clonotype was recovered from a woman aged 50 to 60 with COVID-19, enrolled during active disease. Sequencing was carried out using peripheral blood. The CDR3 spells CASSSWTGKGYTF. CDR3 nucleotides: TGTGCCAGCAGTTCGTGGACAGGGAAGGGCTACACCTTC.